Listed below are T cell receptor beta chains from one sample, sequenced in a study of blood T cell repertoires in COVID-19. Only in-frame clones appear in the TCRdb table, and some are missing; sequencing was by immunoSEQ multiplex PCR. The data show approximately 150,000 clones, with approximately 84% seen just once and about 18% held by the top ten. Source material: peripheral blood. Receptors were obtained from a woman older than 75 with acute or convalescent COVID-19. Both conserved end residues are part of each CDR3. Each record gives: J gene, V gene, clone size, D gene, CDR3 length, CDR3 DNA, CDR3 protein. A D gene is named only where the DNA matches it firmly. The size field is filled for only some rows; it gives once, few, many or a size class.

TRBJ2-2 | TRBV6-5 | NA | NA | 16 | TGTGCCAGCAGTTACGTGCGACGGGGGAACACCGGGGAGCTGTTTTTT | CASSYVRRGNTGELFF
TRBJ1-1 | TRBV19 | NA | NA | 11 | TGTGCCAGTAGCGTTTATGCTGAAGCTTTCTTT | CASSVYAEAFF
TRBJ1-3 | TRBV11-2 | NA | NA | 16 | TGTGCCAGCAGCTTAGTGCCAGGAGGCTCTGGAAACACCATATATTTT | CASSLVPGGSGNTIYF
TRBJ1-5 | TRBV5-6 | NA | NA | 14 | TGTGCCAGCAGCTACAGGAGGGGCAATCAGCCCCAGCATTTT | CASSYRRGNQPQHF
TRBJ2-7 | TRBV12-5 | once | TRBD2 | 15 | TGTGCTAGTGGCCAGAGCGGGAGACCTCCCTACGAGCAGTACTTC | CASGQSGRPPYEQYF
TRBJ1-2 | TRBV6-5 | NA | TRBD1 | 15 | TGTGCCAGCAGTTACCTGGACAGGGGAAACTATGGCTACACCTTC | CASSYLDRGNYGYTF
TRBJ2-1 | TRBV25-1 | few | TRBD2 | 17 | TGTGCCAGCAGTGCGGGGGGAGCTTTCTCCCACCTACCTGAGCAGTTCTTC | CASSAGGAFSHLPEQFF
TRBJ2-2 | TRBV7-7 | NA | TRBD2 | 16 | TGTGCCAGCAGCTTAGTAGCGGGAGTAAACACCGGGGAGCTGTTTTTT | CASSLVAGVNTGELFF
TRBJ2-7 | TRBV19 | NA | TRBD2 | 15 | TGTGCCAGTAGTGTTTCTAGCGGAGGCCCCTACGAGCAGTACTTC | CASSVSSGGPYEQYF
TRBJ2-5 | TRBV10-3 | NA | NA | 13 | TGTGCCATCAGTGACAGGCCACAGGAGACCCAGTACTTC | CAISDRPQETQYF
TRBJ1-2 | TRBV29-1 | few | NA | 12 | TGCAGCGTTATACAGGGACGCCTGGGCTACACCTTC | CSVIQGRLGYTF
TRBJ1-2 | TRBV9 | NA | NA | 13 | TGTGCCAGCAGCTCGGGGGGTTCCTATGGCTACACCTTC | CASSSGGSYGYTF
TRBJ1-1 | TRBV27 | NA | TRBD1 | 14 | TGTGCCAGCAGACCGGACAGGGGGCCTCCAAAGGCTTTCTTT | CASRPDRGPPKAFF
TRBJ1-3 | TRBV3-1/TRBV3-2 | NA | TRBD1 | 16 | TGTGCCAGCAGCCACCTCGGGACAGGGGGCGCGAACACCATATATTTT | CASSHLGTGGANTIYF
TRBJ2-5 | TRBV18 | NA | NA | 14 | TGTGCCAGCTCACCCGGACTCCGACAAGAGACCCAGTACTTC | CASSPGLRQETQYF
TRBJ1-1 | TRBV6-5 | NA | NA | 13 | TGTGCCAGCCGCTGGGCCGGAAACACTGAAGCTTTCTTT | CASRWAGNTEAFF
TRBJ2-3 | TRBV6-6 | NA | TRBD2 | 14 | TGTGCCAGCAGTTACGGGACTAGGGAAGATACGCAGTATTTT | CASSYGTREDTQYF
TRBJ2-5 | TRBV11-3 | once | NA | 15 | TGTGCCAGCAGCTTGAGGTACGGGAATCAAGAGACCCAGTACTTC | CASSLRYGNQETQYF
TRBJ1-3 | TRBV9 | NA | NA | 15 | TGTGCCAGCAGTGGGGGGACTCTCTCTGGAAACACCATATATTTT | CASSGGTLSGNTIYF
TRBJ2-7 | TRBV5-1 | few | TRBD1 | 15 | TGCGCCAGCAGCCAGGGACAGCTATACTCCTACGAGCAGTACTTC | CASSQGQLYSYEQYF
TRBJ1-6 | TRBV12-5 | NA | NA | 15 | TGTGCTAGTGGTCCACAGGGAAGAGGCAATTCACCCCTCCACTTT | CASGPQGRGNSPLHF
TRBJ1-1 | TRBV15 | NA | TRBD1 | 13 | TGTGCCACCAGCAGTCAGGGGGGCACTGAAGCTTTCTTT | CATSSQGGTEAFF
TRBJ1-1 | TRBV14 | NA | NA | 16 | TGTGCCAGCAGCCAAGTCTACAGGGTTGTGAACACTGAAGCTTTCTTT | CASSQVYRVVNTEAFF
TRBJ1-4 | TRBV6-6 | NA | TRBD1 | 20 | TGTGCCGGCAGTCGAGAGACCCCCGGGACAGGGGGCATATTGATTGAAAAACTGTTTTTT | CAGSRETPGTGGILIEKLFF
TRBJ1-1 | TRBV11-2 | NA | TRBD1 | 14 | TGTGCCAGCAGCTTGGGACAGGGCAACACTGAAGCTTTCTTT | CASSLGQGNTEAFF
TRBJ2-1 | TRBV27 | NA | TRBD1 | 15 | TGTGCCAGCAATAGACAGGGGGCCCCCTACAATGAGCAGTTCTTC | CASNRQGAPYNEQFF
TRBJ2-1 | TRBV29-1 | NA | NA | 14 | TGCAGCGTTGAGAAGCAGGGGATATACAATGAGCAGTTCTTC | CSVEKQGIYNEQFF
TRBJ2-5 | TRBV7-2 | few | TRBD2 | 15 | TGTGCCAGCAGCTGGGGACTAGCGGGAGTTGAGACCCAGTACTTC | CASSWGLAGVETQYF
TRBJ2-5 | TRBV5-1 | once | NA | 14 | TGCGCCAGCAGCTCAAACAGGGGAGGAGAGACCCAGTACTTC | CASSSNRGGETQYF
TRBJ1-2 | TRBV13 | NA | NA | 13 | TGTGCCAGCAGCCAGGGAGGGGGCTATGGCTACACCTTC | CASSQGGGYGYTF
TRBJ2-5 | TRBV2 | NA | NA | 11 | TGTGCCAGCAGGATACTAGCGACCCAGTACTTC | CASRILATQYF
TRBJ2-2 | TRBV11-2 | NA | TRBD2 | 15 | TGTGCCAGCAGCTTGGCTAGCGGGTACACCGGGGAGCTGTTTTTT | CASSLASGYTGELFF
TRBJ1-2 | TRBV25-1 | NA | NA | 12 | TGTGCCAGCTCGGGGGGTCCCTATGGCTACACCTTC | CASSGGPYGYTF
TRBJ1-4 | TRBV5-6 | NA | NA | 14 | TGTGCCAGCAGCTTGGGCAGGGTGGACGGAAAACTGTTTTTT | CASSLGRVDGKLFF
TRBJ2-7 | TRBV7-2 | NA | TRBD1 | 14 | TGTGCCAGCAGCGGACAGGGCAGCTCCTACGAGCAGTACTTC | CASSGQGSSYEQYF
TRBJ1-5 | TRBV19 | NA | NA | 14 | TGTGCCAGCGTAAATGGGCAGACCAATCAGCCCCAGCATTTT | CASVNGQTNQPQHF
TRBJ2-5 | TRBV24-1 | NA | TRBD2 | 16 | TGTGCCACCAGTGAAGGACTAGCGGGAGGGCAGGAGACCCAGTACTTC | CATSEGLAGGQETQYF
TRBJ1-2 | TRBV20-1 | NA | TRBD1 | 11 | TGCAGTGCTGACAGGGGAGGGGGCTACACCTTC | CSADRGGGYTF
TRBJ1-2 | TRBV7-2 | NA | NA | 14 | TGTGCCAGCAGCTTAGGCCAGGGAGGCTATGGCTACACCTTC | CASSLGQGGYGYTF
TRBJ2-2 | TRBV6-1 | NA | NA | 13 | TGTGCCAGCAGTGACATAGGGGGAGGGGAGCTGTTTTTT | CASSDIGGGELFF
TRBJ1-6 | TRBV14 | NA | NA | 15 | TGTGCCAGCAGCCAAGATAGGCGTCAGGCGGGGGCCCTCCACTTT | CASSQDRRQAGALHF
TRBJ1-1 | TRBV12-3/TRBV12-4 | NA | NA | 13 | TGTGCCAGCAGTGCAGGCAGAGACCACAGAGCTTTCTTT | CASSAGRDHRAFF
TRBJ2-7 | TRBV20-1 | few | NA | 14 | TGCAGTGCTAGTAGCGGCGAAGGAGCGCTCGAGCAGTACTTC | CSASSGEGALEQYF
TRBJ2-3 | TRBV3-1/TRBV3-2 | few | TRBD2 | 16 | TGTGCCAGCAGCATAGGGGCGGGAGGGGGCACAGATACGCAGTATTTT | CASSIGAGGGTDTQYF
TRBJ1-5 | TRBV7-8 | few | TRBD1 | 17 | TGTGCCAGCAGCCCCCAGACAGGGCCAGGGGGCAATCAGCCCCAGCATTTT | CASSPQTGPGGNQPQHF
TRBJ2-7 | TRBV7-2 | NA | TRBD1 | 18 | TGTGCCAGCGGAAAGATTGGGACAGGGGGCGCATTCGTCTACGAGCAGTACTTC | CASGKIGTGGAFVYEQYF
TRBJ1-6 | TRBV6-2/TRBV6-3 | NA | NA | 15 | TGTGCCAGCAGTTACGCGCAGAGGGAAAATTCACCCCTCCACTTT | CASSYAQRENSPLHF
TRBJ2-1 | TRBV11-2 | once | NA | 14 | TGTGCCAGTACCCGTCGTTCCGCGAGCAATGAGCAGTTCTTC | CASTRRSASNEQFF
TRBJ2-1 | TRBV19 | NA | TRBD2 | 13 | TGTGCCAGTAGTACAACAATAGCGGGAGCGCAGTTCTTC | CASSTTIAGAQFF
TRBJ2-1 | TRBV11-2 | few | TRBD1 | 16 | TGTGCCAGCAGCTTAGCGGGACAGAGCTCCTACAATGAGCAGTTCTTC | CASSLAGQSSYNEQFF
TRBJ1-1 | TRBV30 | NA | TRBD1 | 14 | TGTGCCTGCCCGGGTCGGACAGGGCCCACTGAAGCTTTCTTT | CACPGRTGPTEAFF
TRBJ1-1 | TRBV21-1 | NA | NA | 16 | TGTGCCAGCAGCAAAGTGAAGGACGGAGGGACCACTGAAGCTTTCTTT | CASSKVKDGGTTEAFF
TRBJ1-2 | TRBV14 | NA | NA | 14 | TGTGCCAGCAGCCAAGGGGCGGGGGCCTATGGCTACACCTTC | CASSQGAGAYGYTF
TRBJ2-5 | TRBV2 | once | NA | 14 | TGTGCCAGCCAGGGCGGGGTCTACCAAGAGACCCAGTACTTC | CASQGGVYQETQYF
TRBJ1-5 | TRBV2 | NA | TRBD1 | 15 | TGTGCCAGCAGTGCCGGGACAGGGACTAATCAGCCCCAGCATTTT | CASSAGTGTNQPQHF
TRBJ2-7 | TRBV5-6 | NA | TRBD1 | 14 | TGTGCCAGCAGCTTTTGGACAGGGGCGTACGAGCAGTACTTC | CASSFWTGAYEQYF
TRBJ2-1 | TRBV6-6 | NA | NA | 15 | TGTGCCAGCAGTTACTCGTCGGGAAGGTTAGGTGAGCAGTTCTTC | CASSYSSGRLGEQFF
TRBJ1-1 | TRBV5-5 | few | TRBD1 | 16 | TGTGCCAGCAGCTTGGTAACAGGGGGAATGAACACTGAAGCTTTCTTT | CASSLVTGGMNTEAFF
TRBJ2-2 | TRBV2 | NA | TRBD2 | 15 | TGTGCCAGCACTGGACTAGCTGGCGCCCTCGGGGAGCTGTTTTTT | CASTGLAGALGELFF